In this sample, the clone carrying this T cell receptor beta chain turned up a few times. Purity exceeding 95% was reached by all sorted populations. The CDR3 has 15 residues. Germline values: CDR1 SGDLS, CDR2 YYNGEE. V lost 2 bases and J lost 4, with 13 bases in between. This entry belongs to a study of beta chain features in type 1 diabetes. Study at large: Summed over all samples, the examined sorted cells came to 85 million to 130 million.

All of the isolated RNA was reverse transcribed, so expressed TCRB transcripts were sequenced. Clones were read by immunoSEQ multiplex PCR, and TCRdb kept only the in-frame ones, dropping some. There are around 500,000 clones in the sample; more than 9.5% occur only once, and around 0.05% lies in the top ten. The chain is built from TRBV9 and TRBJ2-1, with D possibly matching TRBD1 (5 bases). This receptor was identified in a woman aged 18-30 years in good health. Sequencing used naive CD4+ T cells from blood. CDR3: CASSVSQGRYNEQFF. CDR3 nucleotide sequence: TGTGCCAGCAGCGTCTCTCAGGGTCGGTACAATGAGCAGTTCTTC.